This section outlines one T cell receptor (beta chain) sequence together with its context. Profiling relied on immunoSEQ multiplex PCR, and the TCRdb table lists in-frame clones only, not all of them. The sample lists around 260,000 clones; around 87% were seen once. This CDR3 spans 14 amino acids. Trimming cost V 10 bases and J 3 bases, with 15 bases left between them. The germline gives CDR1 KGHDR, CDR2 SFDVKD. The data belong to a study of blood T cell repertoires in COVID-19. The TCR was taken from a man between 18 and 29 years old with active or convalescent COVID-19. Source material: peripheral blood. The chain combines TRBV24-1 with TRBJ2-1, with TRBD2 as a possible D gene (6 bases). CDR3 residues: CATSTGVGYNEQFF. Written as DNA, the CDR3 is TGTGCCACTTCGACGGGGGTGGGCTACAATGAGCAGTTCTTC.